The 5 T cell receptor beta chains presented below share a single source sample, sequenced in a study of cytomegalovirus exposure and HLA in healthy donors. This table comes from immunoSEQ multiplex PCR, and its TCRdb copy is limited to in-frame clones, with some not included. The sample records under 250,000 clones, roughly 77% being singletons. Sequencing used PBMCs. The origin of the receptors is a woman aged 30 to 39 in good health and CMV-seronegative.

The rearrangement joins TRBV9 to TRBJ2-1, with 9 bases identical to TRBD2. CDR1 and CDR2 (germline): SGDLS, YYNGEE. V gave up 1 base and J gave up 3 bases; unmatched junction bases: 5. This CDR3 contains 16 residues. As DNA, the CDR3 is TGTGCCAGCAGCGTATTCAGCGGGGGGCTCTACAATGAGCAGTTCTTC. Its protein is CASSVFSGGLYNEQFF.

Here the CDR3 reads CASSDPGGPRPGELFF. The CDR3 DNA reads TGTGCCAGCAGTGACCCGGGAGGACCCAGACCGGGGGAGCTGTTTTTT. The V gene is TRBV6-4, the J gene TRBJ2-2; TRBD2 matches at 7 bases. Unmatched junction bases numbered 11, after V lost 2 bases and J lost 8 bases. The CDR3 consists of 16 residues. Germline V gene data show CDR1 as MRHNA and CDR2 as SNTAGT.

This chain connects TRBV6-1 to TRBJ2-6; D not resolved. Germline V lookup: CDR1 MNHNS, CDR2 SASEGT. The CDR3 extends over 14 amino acids. V lost 4 bases, J lost 3 bases, and 7 bases lay in between. The CDR3 region is CASSGLVGANVLTF. In DNA form, the CDR3 reads TGTGCCAGCAGTGGGCTGGTTGGGGCCAACGTCCTGACTTTC.

This clone was seen only a few times. The chain employs TRBV6-1 and TRBJ1-6; D gene ambiguous. CDR1 and CDR2 from the germline V gene are MNHNS and SASEGT. V gave up 2 bases and J gave up 7 bases, with 6 bases separating them. This CDR3 has 13 residues. CDR3 in amino acids: CASSESGNSPLHF. In DNA, the CDR3 is TGTGCCAGCAGTGAAAGCGGAAATTCACCCCTCCACTTT.

The genes are TRBV4-1 and TRBJ2-1, with 9 bases fitting TRBD2. The CDR3 has 16 amino acids. Germline V gene sequence: CDR1 MGHRA, CDR2 YSYEKL. Germline trimming cut 1 base from V and 5 bases from J; bases unmatched to any gene: 6. The CDR3 spells CASSQVGGRDDNEQFF. In nucleotides, the CDR3 is TGCGCCAGCAGCCAAGTCGGCGGGAGGGACGACAATGAGCAGTTCTTC.